Listed below are T cell receptor beta chains from one sample, sequenced in a study of Graves' ophthalmopathy and Graves' hyperthyroidism. One entry per CDR3 protein, called by TCRdb with MiXCR from the multiplex PCR reads. The sample consists of hundreds of thousands of distinct CDR3 sequences, over 20% of them appearing once. The sequenced sample was peripheral blood. These receptor sequences come from a woman under 30 with stable Graves' hyperthyroidism. Some clones in this sample may be carry-over from other donors' samples. Each CDR3 is given with its conserved first and last residue. Each record gives: J gene, clone size, D gene, V gene, CDR3 DNA, CDR3 protein. A D gene is named only where the DNA matches it firmly. Part of the rows lack a size; the others show once, few, many or a class for expanded clones.

TRBJ1-2 . TRBD1 TRBV7-8 TGTGCCAGCAGCTCCAAATTACGAGGGACAGGGAGTGGCTACACCTTC CASSSKLRGTGSGYTF
TRBJ1-1 few TRBD1 TRBV7-2 TGTGCCAGCAGGCGACAGGGGGCAGGGAACACTGAAGCTTTCTTT CASRRQGAGNTEAFF
TRBJ1-5 many TRBD1 TRBV2 TGTGCCAGCAGTGCGGTACAGGGGCCTCAGCCCCAGCATTTT CASSAVQGPQPQHF
TRBJ2-5 many . TRBV20-1 TGCAGTGCTAGACTTCGGGCCCAAGGGACCCAGTACTTC CSARLRAQGTQYF
TRBJ1-5 . TRBD1 TRBV28 TGTGCCAGCAATCCCGGGACAGGGGGGGGCAATCAGCCCCGGCATTTT CASNPGTGGGNQPRHF
TRBJ1-5 . TRBD1 TRBV6-2/TRBV6-3 TGTGCCAGCAGTTACTCCTTGGGTGGAAAGGAGGGGGCCAATCAGCCCCAGCATTTT CASSYSLGGKEGANQPQHF
TRBJ1-5 many . TRBV2 TGTGCCAGCAGTGGTACGGTTCAGCCCCAGCATTTT CASSGTVQPQHF
TRBJ1-2 many . TRBV20-1 TGCAGTGCTAGATTGGGGGTTCGTCATGGCTACACCTTC CSARLGVRHGYTF
TRBJ2-2 many . TRBV11-2 TGTGCCAGCAGCCCCACTCTAGATAGCGGCCCGAACACCGGGGAGCTGTTTTTT CASSPTLDSGPNTGELFF
TRBJ2-7 few TRBD1 TRBV11-3 TGTGCCAGCAGCTTATCGACAGGGCTAACCTACGAGCAGTACTTC CASSLSTGLTYEQYF
TRBJ2-5 . TRBD2 TRBV12-3/TRBV12-4 TGTGCCAGCAGCTTGGGGGTAGCGGGGGCCCAAGAGACCCAGTACTTC CASSLGVAGAQETQYF
TRBJ1-2 many . TRBV29-1 TGCAGCGACCAGGGATGGGGAGGCTACACCTTC CSDQGWGGYTF
TRBJ1-6 few . TRBV3-1 TGTGCCAGCAGCCCCCTCGAGGGGCCACCCCTCCACTTT CASSPLEGPPLHF
TRBJ2-7 . TRBD1 TRBV12-3/TRBV12-4 TGTGCCAGCAGTGCTAAAACAGGGGGCGAGCAGTACTTC CASSAKTGGEQYF
TRBJ2-7 many TRBD1 TRBV7-9 TGTGCCAGCAGCCGAGGACAGGGGGTCCACGAGCAGTACTTC CASSRGQGVHEQYF
TRBJ2-2 many TRBD2 TRBV15 TGTGCCACCAGCAGAGGGCTAGCGGACACCGGGGAGCTGTTTTTT CATSRGLADTGELFF
TRBJ2-2 many TRBD2 TRBV29-1 TGCAGCGTTGATGGCGGGAGGTCCGGGGAGCTGTTTTTT CSVDGGRSGELFF
TRBJ1-2 many . TRBV9 TGTGCCAGCAGCACCTCGAGCACGGACTATGGCTACACCTTC CASSTSSTDYGYTF
TRBJ2-5 many . TRBV4-1 TGCGCCAGCAGCCAAGAGACAGCAAGCGTTCAAGAGACCCAGTACTTC CASSQETASVQETQYF
TRBJ1-5 many TRBD1 TRBV15 TGTGCCACCAGCAGAGGCATACAGGGGGCCAGCAATCAGCCCCAGCATTTT CATSRGIQGASNQPQHF
TRBJ2-7 many . TRBV6-1 TGTGCCAGCAGTGGGACCGGACAGCGGGAGCAGTACTTC CASSGTGQREQYF
TRBJ1-1 many . TRBV27 TGTGCCAGCAGACCACAGGGAGGGGAAGCTTTCTTT CASRPQGGEAFF
TRBJ2-2 few . TRBV6-2/TRBV6-3 TGTGCCAGCAGTTACGATTCTAACACCGGGGAGCTGTTTTTT CASSYDSNTGELFF
TRBJ1-1 many . TRBV6-5 TGTGCCAGCAGCCTTACCTCATCGAAGACTGAAGCTTTCTTT CASSLTSSKTEAFF
TRBJ2-1 . . TRBV7-3 TGTGCCAGCAGCTTAACGGCCCACTCCTACAATGAGCAGTTCTTC CASSLTAHSYNEQFF
TRBJ2-2 many . TRBV9 TGTGCCAGCAGCGTGAGCACGAACACCGGGGAGCTGTTTTTT CASSVSTNTGELFF
TRBJ2-2 many . TRBV12-3/TRBV12-4 TGTGCCAGCAAAAGCGGCGGCACCGGGGAGCTGTTTTTT CASKSGGTGELFF
TRBJ1-2 few TRBD1 TRBV27 TGTGCCAGCAGTTTTGACCGACAGGGGGCGCGGTATGGCTACACCTTC CASSFDRQGARYGYTF
TRBJ2-2 . . TRBV15 TGTGCCACCAGCACCCTGCGGGGCGGGGAGCTGTTTTTT CATSTLRGGELFF
TRBJ2-7 few . TRBV5-1 TGCGCCAGCAGCCCCTACACCGGTGGGGACGAGCAGTACTTC CASSPYTGGDEQYF
TRBJ1-5 many . TRBV28 TGTGCCAGCAATCAAGACAGAGGTCAGCCCCAGCATTTT CASNQDRGQPQHF
TRBJ1-1 few . TRBV27 TGTGCCAGCAGTTTATCCCACGGGATTGAAGCTTTCTTT CASSLSHGIEAFF
TRBJ1-2 many . TRBV10-3 TGTGCCATCAGCGGGGGCGGGGACTATGGCTACACCTTC CAISGGGDYGYTF
TRBJ2-7 many . TRBV30 TGTGCCTACCAACAGGGCCTGGCCTACGAGCAGTACTTC CAYQQGLAYEQYF
TRBJ2-2 few . TRBV13 TGTGCCAGCAGCTTATTCCCCCCCTACCGGGGCACCGGGGAGCTGTTTTTT CASSLFPPYRGTGELFF
TRBJ1-6 . . TRBV6-1 TGTGCCAGCAGAGGCCTGGGTAATTCACCCCTCCACTTT CASRGLGNSPLHF
TRBJ2-5 many . TRBV2 TGTGCCAGCAGTGAGCAGGGGTCGCTGGAGACCCAGTACTTC CASSEQGSLETQYF
TRBJ2-7 many . TRBV7-2 TGTGCCAGCAGCTTAGCGTCCGACGCAGGAACCTACGAGCAGTACTTC CASSLASDAGTYEQYF
TRBJ1-1 few . TRBV20-1 TGCAGTGCGATGGGGAACACTGAAGCTTTCTTT CSAMGNTEAFF
TRBJ1-6 few . TRBV6-1 TGTGCCAGTAGTGAAGTGCAGCCTGGCAGTTCACTCCACCACTTT CASSEVQPGSSLHHF
TRBJ1-1 . TRBD1 TRBV6-5 TGTGCCAGCAGCCACTCAAGACAGGGTGAAGCTTTCTTT CASSHSRQGEAFF
TRBJ2-7 many . TRBV2 TGTGCCAGCAGTGTAACAGGGATGGACGAGCAGTACTTC CASSVTGMDEQYF
TRBJ2-7 many . TRBV6-1 TGTGCCAGCCGCAGGGAAAGAAGTGGTTACGAGCAGTACTTC CASRRERSGYEQYF
TRBJ2-1 . . TRBV2 TGTGCCAGCAGTGAAAGGGGCTGGTTATCACATGAGCAGTTCTTC CASSERGWLSHEQFF
TRBJ1-5 many TRBD1 TRBV6-2/TRBV6-3 TGTGCCAGCAGTTATTCGGGACAGGAGGTTAATCAGCCCCAGCATTTT CASSYSGQEVNQPQHF
TRBJ1-2 . . TRBV20-1 TGCAGTGCTAGCCCGGTCGAGAAGAACTATGGCTACACCTTC CSASPVEKNYGYTF
TRBJ2-7 many . TRBV7-8 TGTGCCAGCAGGCCTAGCGTTGGCGAGCAGTACTTC CASRPSVGEQYF
TRBJ1-5 many . TRBV5-1 TGCGCCAGCAGCTTCCGGAGATCTGGGAAGGTCAATCAGCCCCAGCATTTT CASSFRRSGKVNQPQHF
TRBJ1-5 . . TRBV30 TGTGCCTGGAGTCCGAGGGGCAATCAGCCCCAGCATTTT CAWSPRGNQPQHF
TRBJ2-5 many . TRBV4-2 TGTGCCAGCAGCCAAGACCCACGGACGGAAGAGAGCCAGTACTTC CASSQDPRTEESQYF
TRBJ1-3 . . TRBV3-1 TGTGCCAGCAGCCAAGGATTCCGCTCTGGAAACACCATATATTTT CASSQGFRSGNTIYF
TRBJ2-5 many TRBD1 TRBV6-2/TRBV6-3 TGTGCCAGCAGTAACCTCATTGGGACAGGAGGACAAGAGACCCAGTACTTC CASSNLIGTGGQETQYF